This TCR beta chain was captured in a study of technical replicates of blood from a handful of donors. V shed 4 bases and J 6 bases; nucleotides not matched to a gene: 4. The germline V gene has CDR1 LNHDA and CDR2 SQIVND (reference sequence). The CDR3 consists of 14 residues. Produced via immunoSEQ multiplex PCR; TCRdb's table is partial and in-frame only. The sample gives tens of thousands of clones, around 92% of which show up once; 0.25% to 0.35% is in the top ten. The sequenced material came from T cells isolated from PBMCs. The sequence derives from a human donor in good health. The chain recombines TRBV19 with TRBJ2-1; 9 bases align to TRBD2. The chain's CDR3 is CASSTLLAGNEQFF. The CDR3 DNA follows: TGTGCCAGTAGTACCCTACTAGCGGGCAATGAGCAGTTCTTC.